Listed below are T cell receptor beta chains from one sample, sequenced in a study of beta chain features in type 1 diabetes. Assay used: immunoSEQ multiplex PCR; TCRdb lists only in-frame clones, some missing. The sample lists almost 350,000 clones; approximately 10% were seen once. The specimen sequenced was central memory CD4+ T cells from blood. The receptors derive from a man aged 25-45 years with type 1 diabetes. Each CDR3 is given with its conserved first and last residue. The order of the fields is D gene, V gene, J gene, clone size, CDR3 DNA, CDR3 protein. D genes are given only for firm matches. For some rows the clone size is stated as once, few or many, or as a class when expanded; others skip it.

>.|TRBV5-4|TRBJ2-4|few
TGTGCCAGCAGCTTAGGGTCCAAAAACATTCAGTACTTC
CASSLGSKNIQYF
>TRBD2|TRBV11-2|TRBJ2-7|few
TGTGCCAGCAGCTTACATGGACTAGCGGGGGGCAAGAGCTCCTACGAGCAGTACTTC
CASSLHGLAGGKSSYEQYF
>.|TRBV29-1|TRBJ1-1|few
TGCAGCGTGAGTCTGGGCACAGCCGGCGGCACTGAAGCTTTCTTT
CSVSLGTAGGTEAFF
>.|TRBV2|TRBJ2-5|.
TGTGCCAGCAGTTGGGGGGGCCCTCCGGAGACCCAGTACTTC
CASSWGGPPETQYF
>.|TRBV7-9|TRBJ1-1|.
TGTGCCAGCAGCTTTACAGGGAGTGCTGAAGCTTTCTTT
CASSFTGSAEAFF
>TRBD2|TRBV4-3|TRBJ2-7|few
TGCGCCAGCAGCCAAGAGGTACTAGCGGGATATGCCGAGCAGTACTTC
CASSQEVLAGYAEQYF
>.|TRBV5-1|TRBJ1-1|few
TGCGCCAGCAGCTTAATTACGGACGGGAACACTGAAGCTTTCTTT
CASSLITDGNTEAFF
>TRBD2|TRBV7-2|TRBJ2-3|many
TGTGCCAGCAGCAGACTAGCGGGGGCCGGTACGCAGTATTTT
CASSRLAGAGTQYF
>TRBD2|TRBV2|TRBJ2-3|few
TGTGCCAGCAGAGGCCTGCCTGGGGCGCGGGGGGCTAGCACAGATACGCAGTATTTT
CASRGLPGARGASTDTQYF
>.|TRBV2|TRBJ1-2|.
TGTGCCAGCTCCATCGTCCAGGGCGATGGCTACACCTTC
CASSIVQGDGYTF
>.|TRBV7-6|TRBJ1-6|few
TGTGCCAGCAGCTTAGTCGATCCGGGGAAGGGTTCACCCCTCCACTTT
CASSLVDPGKGSPLHF
>TRBD2|TRBV7-2|TRBJ2-5|many
TGTGCCAGCAGCTTAGCGGTCGGGGGGGTATTTCAAGAGACCCAGTACTTC
CASSLAVGGVFQETQYF
>.|TRBV19|TRBJ1-2|.
TGTGCCAGTAGTCGCGACAAGAACTATGGCTACACCTTC
CASSRDKNYGYTF
>.|TRBV6-6|TRBJ2-7|many
TGTGCCAGCAGTTACCAGGGCTACTCCTACGAGCAGTACTTC
CASSYQGYSYEQYF
>.|TRBV9|TRBJ2-3|many
TGTGCCAGCAGCGCTCAAGGGAGTGGCACAGATACGCAGTATTTT
CASSAQGSGTDTQYF
>.|TRBV21-1|TRBJ2-5|many
TGTGCCAGCAGCAAAGACGGACAAGAGACCCAGTACTTC
CASSKDGQETQYF
>.|TRBV5-1|TRBJ2-3|few
TGCGCCAGCAGCCCGGACACAGATACGCAGTATTTT
CASSPDTDTQYF
>TRBD1|TRBV5-6|TRBJ1-5|.
TGTGCCAGCAGCCGGGACAGGGCCCAGCCCCAGCATTTT
CASSRDRAQPQHF
>TRBD2|TRBV9|TRBJ2-7|.
TGTGCCAGCAGCGTAGCCGGGGACTACTCCTACGAGCAGTACTTC
CASSVAGDYSYEQYF
>.|TRBV5-8|TRBJ1-3|.
TGTGCCAGCAGCTTGGATCAGGACTCTGGAAACACCATATATTTT
CASSLDQDSGNTIYF
>.|TRBV6-5|TRBJ1-1|.
TGTGCCAGCCTTCGTAACACTGAAGCTTTCTTT
CASLRNTEAFF
>.|TRBV7-6|TRBJ2-1|few
TGTGCCAGCAGCCCCATGGGCATAGAGCAGTTCTTC
CASSPMGIEQFF
>.|TRBV2|TRBJ2-1|.
TGTGCCAGCAGTGAATCGTGGGCCCAGGGTGAGCAGTTCTTC
CASSESWAQGEQFF
>TRBD2|TRBV7-9|TRBJ2-3|.
TGTGCCAGTGCCTCTAGCGGGAACACAGATACGCAGTATTTT
CASASSGNTDTQYF
>.|TRBV28|TRBJ2-7|few
TGTGCCAGCATGACGGAAGCTACCTACGAGCAGTACTTC
CASMTEATYEQYF
>.|TRBV30|TRBJ2-5|.
TGTGCCTGGGCAGGGGCCCAGACCCAGTACTTC
CAWAGAQTQYF
>.|TRBV7-9|TRBJ2-6|.
TGTGCCAGCAGCTTAGGGTATTGGGACTCTGGGGCCAACGTCCTGACTTTC
CASSLGYWDSGANVLTF
>.|TRBV19|TRBJ2-2|few
TGTGCCAGTAGTATTACGAACACCGGGGAGCTGTTTTTT
CASSITNTGELFF
>.|TRBV2|TRBJ1-5|few
TGTGCCAGCAGTCGGGACAACGGGGTGAATCAGCCCCAGCATTTT
CASSRDNGVNQPQHF
>.|TRBV11-2|TRBJ1-4|.
TGTGCCAGCAGCGGAGCAGCGGCAACTAATGAAAAACTGTTTTTT
CASSGAAATNEKLFF
>TRBD1|TRBV7-8|TRBJ2-5|.
TGTGCCAGCAGCCAGACTCGGACAGGGGGGGAGACCCAGTACTTC
CASSQTRTGGETQYF
>TRBD1|TRBV7-2|TRBJ2-1|few
TGTGCCAGCAGCAGGGACAGAGGCTCCTACAATGAGCAGTTCTTC
CASSRDRGSYNEQFF
>TRBD1|TRBV4-1|TRBJ1-6|.
TGCGCCAGCAGCCTTGAGGGACAGGGTAATTCACCCCTCCACTTT
CASSLEGQGNSPLHF
>.|TRBV4-3|TRBJ2-4|few
TGCGCCAGCAGCCAAGAGCAGGGCATAAAAAACATTCAGTACTTC
CASSQEQGIKNIQYF
>.|TRBV7-2|TRBJ2-4|.
TGTGCCAGCAGCTCTTCTCCTAGCGAGACAGCCAAAAACATTCAGTACTTC
CASSSSPSETAKNIQYF
>.|TRBV14|TRBJ1-6|few
TGTGCCAGCAGCCAAGTCAGACAGAGCTCCTATAATTCACCCCTCCACTTT
CASSQVRQSSYNSPLHF
>.|TRBV7-9|TRBJ1-1|.
TGTGCCAGCAGCTTAGGATGGTTGGCGGCTCTTGAAGCTTTCTTT
CASSLGWLAALEAFF
>TRBD2|TRBV4-1|TRBJ2-5|few
TGCGCCAGCAGCCAAGATGGGCGGGGGGAAGAGACCCAGTACTTC
CASSQDGRGEETQYF
>.|TRBV7-6|TRBJ2-1|few
TGTGCCAGCAGCTCTAGAGGGGGGGCTAATGAGCAGTTCTTC
CASSSRGGANEQFF
>TRBD2|TRBV7-9|TRBJ2-7|.
TGTGCCAGCAGTCGTAGCGGGGGGAAACCCTACGAGCAGTACTTC
CASSRSGGKPYEQYF
>.|TRBV5-1|TRBJ2-6|few
TGCGCCAGCAGCTTTGAGGGCGGGGCCAACGTCCTGACTTTC
CASSFEGGANVLTF
>.|TRBV4-3|TRBJ2-7|.
TGCGCCAGCAGCCAAGATCCCCTAGGTGACGAGCAGTACTTC
CASSQDPLGDEQYF
>TRBD1|TRBV18|TRBJ2-7|.
TGTGCCAGCTCACTAGGGACAGGGCAGGAATACGAGCAGTACTTC
CASSLGTGQEYEQYF
>.|TRBV18|TRBJ1-4|few
TGTGCCAGCTCCCCCGGACGGGATGAAAAACTGTTTTTT
CASSPGRDEKLFF
>TRBD2|TRBV4-3|TRBJ2-3|.
TGCGCCAGCAGCCAAGTTGCGGGGGGCCTGGGCACAGATACGCAGTATTTT
CASSQVAGGLGTDTQYF
>.|TRBV7-2|TRBJ2-1|few
TGTGCCAGCAGCCCTTCTGAAATTTACAATGAGCAGTTCTTC
CASSPSEIYNEQFF
>.|TRBV11-2|TRBJ2-5|few
TGTGCCAGCAGCTTAGTCCAGATGACACAGGAGACCCAGTACTTC
CASSLVQMTQETQYF
>TRBD1|TRBV28|TRBJ2-7|.
TGTGCCAGCAGTCCCGAGACAGGGACCTACGAGCAGTACTTC
CASSPETGTYEQYF
>.|TRBV7-9|TRBJ1-4|few
TGTGCCAGCAGCTTCAGAGCAGGGGATGAAAAACTGTTTTTT
CASSFRAGDEKLFF
>.|TRBV2|TRBJ2-1|few
TGTGCCAGCAGTGAAAACAGGGTAACGAATGAGCAGTTCTTC
CASSENRVTNEQFF
>TRBD1|TRBV7-9|TRBJ1-6|many
TGTGCCAGCAGCCGGACAGGGGAGTATTCACCCCTCCACTTT
CASSRTGEYSPLHF
>.|TRBV18|TRBJ2-5|few
TGTGCCAGCTCACCAGAACGAGAGACCCAGTACTTC
CASSPERETQYF
>TRBD1|TRBV7-2|TRBJ1-5|few
TGTGCCAGCAGCTTAAGTTACCGGGACAGGTTCTTAGATCAGCCCCAGCATTTT
CASSLSYRDRFLDQPQHF